This entry is about one TCR beta chain. Its antigen is still unknown. The V gene end was trimmed by 3 bases and the J gene end by 4 bases; junction bases not matched to a gene: 4. The germline CDR1 and CDR2 sequences are SGHAT and FQNNGV. This CDR3 spans 16 amino acids. The sample comes from a study of cytotoxic CD8 clonotypes in ibrutinib-treated CLL. Broader study findings: Elevated clonality accompanied ibrutinib response, with a return toward baseline values at progression.

Here immunoSEQ multiplex PCR was the method, and the copy in TCRdb shows in-frame clones only, minus some. The table has 130,000 or so clones, around three quarters seen once. TCR beta library input comprised around 2.1 micrograms of genomic DNA from cryopreserved PBMCs. The clonotype was recovered from a human donor with chronic lymphocytic leukemia. Sequencing was performed on PBMCs, taken after 12 months of ibrutinib treatment. The rearrangement uses TRBV11-2 and TRBJ2-1, with 12 bases identical to TRBD2. For the CDR3, the DNA is TGTGCCAGCAGCTTTCTAGCGGGGGGGCCATACAATGAGCAGTTCTTC. Its translation is CASSFLAGGPYNEQFF.